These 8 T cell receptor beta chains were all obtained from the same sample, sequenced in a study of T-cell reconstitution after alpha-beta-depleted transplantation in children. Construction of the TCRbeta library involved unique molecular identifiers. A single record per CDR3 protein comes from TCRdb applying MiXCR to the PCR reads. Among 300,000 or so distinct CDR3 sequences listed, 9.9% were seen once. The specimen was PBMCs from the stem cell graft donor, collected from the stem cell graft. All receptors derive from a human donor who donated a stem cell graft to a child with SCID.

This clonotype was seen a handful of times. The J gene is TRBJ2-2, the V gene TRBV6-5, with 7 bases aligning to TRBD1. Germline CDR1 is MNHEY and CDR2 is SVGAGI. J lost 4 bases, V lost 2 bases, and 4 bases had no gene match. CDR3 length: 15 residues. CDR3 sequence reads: CASSYRGQVTGELFF. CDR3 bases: TGTGCCAGCAGTTACAGGGGGCAGGTCACCGGGGAGCTGTTTTTT.

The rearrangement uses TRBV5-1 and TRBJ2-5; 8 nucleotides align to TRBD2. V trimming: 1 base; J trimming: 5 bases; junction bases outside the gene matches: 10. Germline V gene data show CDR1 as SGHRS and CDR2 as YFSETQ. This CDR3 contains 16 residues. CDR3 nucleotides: TGCGCCAGCAGCTTGTCCACAAGCGGGGGTTCGGAGACCCAGTACTTC. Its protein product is CASSLSTSGGSETQYF.

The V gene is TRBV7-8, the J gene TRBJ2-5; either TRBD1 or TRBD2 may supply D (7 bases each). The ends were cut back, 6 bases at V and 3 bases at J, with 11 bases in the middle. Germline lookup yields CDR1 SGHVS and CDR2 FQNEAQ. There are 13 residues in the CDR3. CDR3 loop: CASRPGGEETQYF. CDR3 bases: TGTGCCAGCAGGCCAGGGGGGGAAGAGACCCAGTACTTC.

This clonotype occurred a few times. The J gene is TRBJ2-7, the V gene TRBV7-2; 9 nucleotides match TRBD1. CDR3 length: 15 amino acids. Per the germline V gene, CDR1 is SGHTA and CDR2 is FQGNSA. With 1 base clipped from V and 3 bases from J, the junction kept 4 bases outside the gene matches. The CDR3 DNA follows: TGTGCCAGCAGCTTAGGGGGACAGGGCGGCTACGAGCAGTACTTC. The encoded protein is CASSLGGQGGYEQYF.

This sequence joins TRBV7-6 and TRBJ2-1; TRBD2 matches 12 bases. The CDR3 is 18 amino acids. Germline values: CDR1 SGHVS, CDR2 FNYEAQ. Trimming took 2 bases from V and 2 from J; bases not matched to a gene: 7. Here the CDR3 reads CASSLRPSGGGTYNEQFF. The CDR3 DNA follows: TGTGCCAGCAGCTTACGGCCTAGCGGGGGGGGTACCTACAATGAGCAGTTCTTC.

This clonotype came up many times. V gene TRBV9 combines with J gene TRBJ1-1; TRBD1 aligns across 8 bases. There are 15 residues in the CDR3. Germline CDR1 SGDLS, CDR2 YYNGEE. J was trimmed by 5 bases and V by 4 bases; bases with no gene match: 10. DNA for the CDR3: TGTGCCAGCAGCCAGGGGGCAGGGGGAAGAACTGAAGCTTTCTTT. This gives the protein CASSQGAGGRTEAFF.

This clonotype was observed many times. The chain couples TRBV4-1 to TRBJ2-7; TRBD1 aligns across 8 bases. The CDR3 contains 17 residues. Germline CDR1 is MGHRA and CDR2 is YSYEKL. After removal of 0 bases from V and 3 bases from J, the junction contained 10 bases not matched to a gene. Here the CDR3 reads CASSQDIGAGQGYEQYF. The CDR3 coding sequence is TGCGCCAGCAGCCAAGATATCGGCGCAGGACAGGGCTACGAGCAGTACTTC.

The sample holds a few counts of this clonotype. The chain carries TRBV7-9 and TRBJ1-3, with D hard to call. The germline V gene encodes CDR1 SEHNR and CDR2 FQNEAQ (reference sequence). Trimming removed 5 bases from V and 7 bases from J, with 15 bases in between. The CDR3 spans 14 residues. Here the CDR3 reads CASSTVSPRNTIYF. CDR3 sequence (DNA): TGTGCCAGCAGCACAGTCAGCCCGAGGAACACCATATATTTT.